This T cell receptor (beta chain) was captured in a study of blood T cell repertoires in COVID-19. About the study: Spain, Italy and the United States supplied samples that represented acute and convalescent COVID-19. From T cells, B-cell-depleted T cells, or PBMCs came the material, which was cDNA or gDNA.

Per the authors' pipeline: Nucleated cell counts were estimated from reference gene primer amplification. The table came from immunoSEQ multiplex PCR; TCRdb's copy has only in-frame clones and leaves some out. V and J calls and clone size are copied from that table; D and trimming were computed from the DNA. The table records about 130,000 clones, 85% to 90% of them present only once. This receptor was identified in a man aged 80 or over with active or convalescent COVID-19. Sequenced material: peripheral blood.

The CDR3 here is CASSPDRGFGELFF. In DNA, the CDR3 is TGTGCCAGCAGCCCGGACAGGGGGTTCGGGGAGCTGTTTTTT. This rearrangement joins TRBV7-3 to TRBJ2-2; 10 nucleotides agree with TRBD1. CDR1 is SGHTA, CDR2 FQGTGA, per germline. CDR3 length: 14 residues. V lost 5 bases and J lost 7; bases outside the gene matches: 4.